The rows below give T cell receptor beta chains drawn from one sample of a study of beta chain features in type 1 diabetes. Sequenced by immunoSEQ multiplex PCR; TCRdb stores in-frame clones only, minus some. The profile shows under 400,000 clones, around a fifth of them singletons. Sequencing was performed on naive CD4+ T cells from blood. The origin of the receptors is a woman aged 18 to 35 in good health. The CDR3 runs from the conserved cysteine through the conserved F or W. Each record gives: J gene, CDR3 length, clone size, V gene, D gene, CDR3 DNA, CDR3 protein. The D gene is left open where the match is weak. The size field is filled for only some rows; it gives once, few, many or a size class.

J gene: TRBJ1-2
CDR3 length: 15
clone size: few
V gene: TRBV7-9
D gene: .
CDR3 DNA: TGTGCCAGCAGTTTGTCTGGAGGGGACCTCTATGGCTACACCTTC
CDR3 protein: CASSLSGGDLYGYTF

J gene: TRBJ2-5
CDR3 length: 14
clone size: once
V gene: TRBV4-1
D gene: TRBD2
CDR3 DNA: TGCGCCAGCGCCCCGACTGGACTAGTCGAGACCCAGTACTTC
CDR3 protein: CASAPTGLVETQYF

J gene: TRBJ2-1
CDR3 length: 13
clone size: .
V gene: TRBV6-1
D gene: TRBD2
CDR3 DNA: TGTGCCAGCTGGACTAGCGGGAGAAATGAGCAGTTCTTC
CDR3 protein: CASWTSGRNEQFF

J gene: TRBJ2-1
CDR3 length: 15
clone size: few
V gene: TRBV6-5
D gene: TRBD2
CDR3 DNA: TGTGCCAGCAGTTTTAGCGGGGGGGCCTACAATGAGCAGTTCTTC
CDR3 protein: CASSFSGGAYNEQFF

J gene: TRBJ2-1
CDR3 length: 19
clone size: few
V gene: TRBV29-1
D gene: TRBD2
CDR3 DNA: TGCAGCGTTCTAACCAGACTAGCGGGAGGGCCCCCCCTGAGGAATGAGCAGTTCTTC
CDR3 protein: CSVLTRLAGGPPLRNEQFF

J gene: TRBJ2-5
CDR3 length: 14
clone size: .
V gene: TRBV7-9
D gene: TRBD1
CDR3 DNA: TGTGCCAGCAGCTCCTACAGGGGCCAAGAGACCCAGTACTTC
CDR3 protein: CASSSYRGQETQYF

J gene: TRBJ1-5
CDR3 length: 15
clone size: .
V gene: TRBV19
D gene: .
CDR3 DNA: TGTGCCAGTAGTATGGGGCAGGGGAAGAATCAGCCCCAGCATTTT
CDR3 protein: CASSMGQGKNQPQHF

J gene: TRBJ2-5
CDR3 length: 14
clone size: .
V gene: TRBV11-3
D gene: TRBD2
CDR3 DNA: TGTGCCAGCAGCTCAACGGGGGGGGCGGAGACCCAGTACTTC
CDR3 protein: CASSSTGGAETQYF

J gene: TRBJ2-7
CDR3 length: 15
clone size: few
V gene: TRBV4-2
D gene: .
CDR3 DNA: TGTGCCAGCAGCCTTGGCGGCAGCGGGCCGTACGAGCAGTACTTC
CDR3 protein: CASSLGGSGPYEQYF

J gene: TRBJ1-2
CDR3 length: 14
clone size: .
V gene: TRBV13
D gene: TRBD1
CDR3 DNA: TGTGCCAGCAGCTCCGGGACAGGGGGCATTGGCTACACCTTC
CDR3 protein: CASSSGTGGIGYTF

J gene: TRBJ2-7
CDR3 length: 11
clone size: .
V gene: TRBV25-1
D gene: .
CDR3 DNA: TGTGCCAGCAGTACCAGTACAGAGCAGTACTTC
CDR3 protein: CASSTSTEQYF

J gene: TRBJ2-1
CDR3 length: 14
clone size: few
V gene: TRBV11-3
D gene: .
CDR3 DNA: TGTGCCAGCAGCTTAGCCCTTGCCAGCAATGAGCAGTTCTTC
CDR3 protein: CASSLALASNEQFF

J gene: TRBJ1-1
CDR3 length: 13
clone size: .
V gene: TRBV19
D gene: .
CDR3 DNA: TGTGCCAGTAGCGAGGGCATGAACACTGAAGCTTTCTTT
CDR3 protein: CASSEGMNTEAFF

J gene: TRBJ2-3
CDR3 length: 11
clone size: few
V gene: TRBV6-6
D gene: .
CDR3 DNA: TGTGCCAGCAAAGGGGTAGAAACGCAGTATTTT
CDR3 protein: CASKGVETQYF

J gene: TRBJ2-3
CDR3 length: 13
clone size: .
V gene: TRBV29-1
D gene: TRBD1
CDR3 DNA: TGCAGCGTGGGAAAGGGGGCCACAGATACGCAGTATTTT
CDR3 protein: CSVGKGATDTQYF

J gene: TRBJ2-2
CDR3 length: 18
clone size: .
V gene: TRBV4-1
D gene: TRBD2
CDR3 DNA: TGCGCCAGCAGCCAAGTTAATTCGGGACTAGTTCGGGTCAGGGAGCTGTTTTTT
CDR3 protein: CASSQVNSGLVRVRELFF

J gene: TRBJ1-4
CDR3 length: 15
clone size: few
V gene: TRBV30
D gene: TRBD1
CDR3 DNA: TGTGCCTGGAGTGTACGCGACAGGGTGGATGAAAAACTGTTTTTT
CDR3 protein: CAWSVRDRVDEKLFF

J gene: TRBJ1-3
CDR3 length: 16
clone size: few
V gene: TRBV19
D gene: .
CDR3 DNA: TGTGCCAGTACGTGGACATTCGGATTCTCTGGAAACACCATATATTTT
CDR3 protein: CASTWTFGFSGNTIYF

J gene: TRBJ2-7
CDR3 length: 15
clone size: few
V gene: TRBV2
D gene: TRBD2
CDR3 DNA: TGTGCCAGCAGTCGGACTAGCGGGGGGGAATACGAGCAGTACTTC
CDR3 protein: CASSRTSGGEYEQYF

J gene: TRBJ1-2
CDR3 length: 13
clone size: .
V gene: TRBV4-2
D gene: .
CDR3 DNA: TGTGCCACCCAACTGACAGGAACCTATGGCTACACCTTC
CDR3 protein: CATQLTGTYGYTF

J gene: TRBJ1-2
CDR3 length: 10
clone size: few
V gene: TRBV20-1
D gene: .
CDR3 DNA: TGCAGTGCTTCGGAGAGTGGCTACACCTTC
CDR3 protein: CSASESGYTF

J gene: TRBJ1-2
CDR3 length: 13
clone size: few
V gene: TRBV7-9
D gene: .
CDR3 DNA: TGTGCCAGCAGCTTAACAGGGCTCTATGGCTACACCTTC
CDR3 protein: CASSLTGLYGYTF

J gene: TRBJ2-3
CDR3 length: 11
clone size: .
V gene: TRBV7-7
D gene: TRBD2
CDR3 DNA: TGTGCTAGCAGCGGGGGGGGTACGCAGTATTTT
CDR3 protein: CASSGGGTQYF

J gene: TRBJ2-7
CDR3 length: 13
clone size: .
V gene: TRBV5-1
D gene: TRBD2
CDR3 DNA: TGCGCCAGCAGCTCTTCAGCGGGAGGCGAGCAGTACTTC
CDR3 protein: CASSSSAGGEQYF

J gene: TRBJ2-5
CDR3 length: 14
clone size: once
V gene: TRBV6-4
D gene: .
CDR3 DNA: TGTGCCAGCAGTAAGGACTTGATCCAAGAGACCCAGTACTTC
CDR3 protein: CASSKDLIQETQYF

J gene: TRBJ1-1
CDR3 length: 14
clone size: .
V gene: TRBV27
D gene: TRBD1
CDR3 DNA: TGTGCCAGCAGTTTGAGACAGGGGTGGACTGAAGCTTTCTTT
CDR3 protein: CASSLRQGWTEAFF

J gene: TRBJ2-3
CDR3 length: 16
clone size: .
V gene: TRBV7-9
D gene: TRBD1
CDR3 DNA: TGTGCCAGCAAAAGTACGGACAGGAGGTCCACAGATACGCAGTATTTT
CDR3 protein: CASKSTDRRSTDTQYF

J gene: TRBJ2-7
CDR3 length: 15
clone size: few
V gene: TRBV15
D gene: TRBD1
CDR3 DNA: TGTGCCACCAGCAGAGAACAGGGGGGCTCCTACGAGCAGTACTTC
CDR3 protein: CATSREQGGSYEQYF

J gene: TRBJ1-5
CDR3 length: 13
clone size: few
V gene: TRBV6-5
D gene: .
CDR3 DNA: TGTGCCAGCAGCCCGACAGAGGAACAGCCCCAGCATTTT
CDR3 protein: CASSPTEEQPQHF

J gene: TRBJ2-1
CDR3 length: 14
clone size: .
V gene: TRBV5-1
D gene: TRBD2
CDR3 DNA: TGCGCCAGCAGCTTGCGGCGGGGAGGGAATGAGCAGTTCTTC
CDR3 protein: CASSLRRGGNEQFF

J gene: TRBJ2-2
CDR3 length: 14
clone size: .
V gene: TRBV9
D gene: .
CDR3 DNA: TGTGCCAGCAGCGTAGCGCAGTACACCGGGGAGCTGTTTTTT
CDR3 protein: CASSVAQYTGELFF

J gene: TRBJ1-5
CDR3 length: 14
clone size: .
V gene: TRBV19
D gene: TRBD1
CDR3 DNA: TGTGCCAGTAGTCGGACAGGGCCGGATCAGCCCCAGCATTTT
CDR3 protein: CASSRTGPDQPQHF

J gene: TRBJ1-4
CDR3 length: 15
clone size: few
V gene: TRBV6-6
D gene: TRBD1
CDR3 DNA: TGTGCCAGCAGTTACGAGGGACAGGGGGGCGAAAAACTGTTTTTT
CDR3 protein: CASSYEGQGGEKLFF

J gene: TRBJ2-7
CDR3 length: 15
clone size: .
V gene: TRBV5-1
D gene: TRBD1
CDR3 DNA: TGCGCCAGCAGCACGCCGCCGGGACAGGGATACGAGCAGTACTTC
CDR3 protein: CASSTPPGQGYEQYF

J gene: TRBJ2-5
CDR3 length: 12
clone size: few
V gene: TRBV6-5
D gene: TRBD1
CDR3 DNA: TGTGCCGTCACCGGGACAGGAGAGACCCAGTACTTC
CDR3 protein: CAVTGTGETQYF

J gene: TRBJ1-1
CDR3 length: 13
clone size: few
V gene: TRBV9
D gene: .
CDR3 DNA: TGTGCCAGCAGCTCACTCGTAGGGGCTGAAGCTTTCTTT
CDR3 protein: CASSSLVGAEAFF

J gene: TRBJ2-7
CDR3 length: 15
clone size: few
V gene: TRBV19
D gene: .
CDR3 DNA: TGTGCCAGTGGTGGAGGCGCCGACGTAACCTACGAGCAGTACTTC
CDR3 protein: CASGGGADVTYEQYF

J gene: TRBJ2-7
CDR3 length: 15
clone size: .
V gene: TRBV6-5
D gene: TRBD1
CDR3 DNA: TGTGCCAGCAGTTACTCACGGACAGGGTTCTACGAGCAGTACTTC
CDR3 protein: CASSYSRTGFYEQYF

J gene: TRBJ2-7
CDR3 length: 15
clone size: few
V gene: TRBV7-2
D gene: .
CDR3 DNA: TGTGCCAGCAGCTTAGTGGTTGGGAGCTCCTACGAGCAGTACTTC
CDR3 protein: CASSLVVGSSYEQYF

J gene: TRBJ2-5
CDR3 length: 16
clone size: .
V gene: TRBV5-1
D gene: .
CDR3 DNA: TGCGCCAGCAGCTTGGCAGGGGACCGTCTCCAAGAGACCCAGTACTTC
CDR3 protein: CASSLAGDRLQETQYF

J gene: TRBJ2-2
CDR3 length: 15
clone size: .
V gene: TRBV9
D gene: .
CDR3 DNA: TGTGCCAGCAGCCCTGACATCCGAACAACCGGGGAGCTGTTTTTT
CDR3 protein: CASSPDIRTTGELFF

J gene: TRBJ1-5
CDR3 length: 14
clone size: .
V gene: TRBV30
D gene: .
CDR3 DNA: TGTGCCTGGAGCGCTGTACAATCCAATCAGCCCCAGCATTTT
CDR3 protein: CAWSAVQSNQPQHF

J gene: TRBJ2-5
CDR3 length: 15
clone size: few
V gene: TRBV18
D gene: .
CDR3 DNA: TGTGCCAGCTCACCAATACAGGGTCGTGAGGAGACCCAGTACTTC
CDR3 protein: CASSPIQGREETQYF

J gene: TRBJ2-1
CDR3 length: 16
clone size: few
V gene: TRBV13
D gene: TRBD1
CDR3 DNA: TGTGCCAGCAGCCCACGGACAGGGAAAATGGACAATGAGCAGTTCTTC
CDR3 protein: CASSPRTGKMDNEQFF

J gene: TRBJ2-3
CDR3 length: 12
clone size: few
V gene: TRBV30
D gene: .
CDR3 DNA: TGTGCCTGGAGGAAAGGGGGAGATACGCAGTATTTT
CDR3 protein: CAWRKGGDTQYF

J gene: TRBJ2-7
CDR3 length: 14
clone size: .
V gene: TRBV6-5
D gene: .
CDR3 DNA: TGTGCCAGCAGTTACTCGAGACTTGCTAGGGAGCAGTACTTC
CDR3 protein: CASSYSRLAREQYF

J gene: TRBJ2-3
CDR3 length: 17
clone size: few
V gene: TRBV11-2
D gene: TRBD2
CDR3 DNA: TGTGCCAGCTCGCCGCTACCTATAGCGGGGGGCACAGATACGCAGTATTTT
CDR3 protein: CASSPLPIAGGTDTQYF

J gene: TRBJ1-1
CDR3 length: 15
clone size: .
V gene: TRBV29-1
D gene: .
CDR3 DNA: TGCAGCGTGGGGGGGTGGGGACAAATGAACACTGAAGCTTTCTTT
CDR3 protein: CSVGGWGQMNTEAFF

J gene: TRBJ1-1
CDR3 length: 14
clone size: .
V gene: TRBV5-1
D gene: .
CDR3 DNA: TGCGCCAGCAGCTTGTCTGGAGCGAACACTGAAGCTTTCTTT
CDR3 protein: CASSLSGANTEAFF

J gene: TRBJ2-1
CDR3 length: 13
clone size: .
V gene: TRBV30
D gene: TRBD2
CDR3 DNA: TGTGCCTCCTCAAGGGGCGGGGGGGCTGAGCAGTTCTTC
CDR3 protein: CASSRGGGAEQFF

J gene: TRBJ1-2
CDR3 length: 14
clone size: .
V gene: TRBV5-6
D gene: .
CDR3 DNA: TGTGCCAGCAGCAGGGACACCTCTAACTATGGCTACACCTTC
CDR3 protein: CASSRDTSNYGYTF

J gene: TRBJ2-5
CDR3 length: 14
clone size: .
V gene: TRBV7-3
D gene: .
CDR3 DNA: TGTGCCAGCAGTCCCGGAGGGGGCGAGGAGACCCAGTACTTC
CDR3 protein: CASSPGGGEETQYF

J gene: TRBJ2-5
CDR3 length: 12
clone size: few
V gene: TRBV7-9
D gene: .
CDR3 DNA: TGTGCCAGCAGCTTAGGCGGGTCGACCCAGTACTTC
CDR3 protein: CASSLGGSTQYF

J gene: TRBJ2-1
CDR3 length: 16
clone size: few
V gene: TRBV30
D gene: TRBD2
CDR3 DNA: TGTGCCTGGAGTGTCTATAGCGGGAGCTCCTACAATGAGCAGTTCTTC
CDR3 protein: CAWSVYSGSSYNEQFF

J gene: TRBJ2-3
CDR3 length: 15
clone size: few
V gene: TRBV7-2
D gene: TRBD1
CDR3 DNA: TGTGCCAGCAGCGGGACAGTAAGAAACACAGATACGCAGTATTTT
CDR3 protein: CASSGTVRNTDTQYF